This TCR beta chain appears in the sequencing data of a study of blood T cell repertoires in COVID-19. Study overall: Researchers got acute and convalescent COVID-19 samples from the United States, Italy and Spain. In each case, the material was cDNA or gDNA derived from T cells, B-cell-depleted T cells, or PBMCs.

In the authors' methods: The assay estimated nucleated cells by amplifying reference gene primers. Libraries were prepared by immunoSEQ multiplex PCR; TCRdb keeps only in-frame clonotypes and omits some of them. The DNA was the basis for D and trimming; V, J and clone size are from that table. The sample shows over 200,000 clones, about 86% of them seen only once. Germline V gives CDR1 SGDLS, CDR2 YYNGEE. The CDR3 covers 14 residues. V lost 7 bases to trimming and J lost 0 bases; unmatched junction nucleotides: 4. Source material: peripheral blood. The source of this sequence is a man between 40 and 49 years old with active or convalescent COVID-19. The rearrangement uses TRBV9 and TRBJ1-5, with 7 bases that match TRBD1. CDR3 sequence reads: CASSTGDSNQPQHF. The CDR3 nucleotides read TGTGCCAGCTCCACAGGGGATAGCAATCAGCCCCAGCATTTT.